This T cell receptor (beta chain) is drawn from a study of blood T cell repertoires in COVID-19. Study-level information: The cDNA or gDNA used as material had been derived from T cells, B-cell-depleted T cells, or PBMCs.

This clone was seen only once. Original handling: Estimation of nucleated cell counts relied on the amplification of reference gene primers. Sequencing used immunoSEQ multiplex PCR; TCRdb keeps in-frame clones, though not all of them. V, J and clone size are taken as reported in that table, and D and trimming were inferred from the DNA itself. The table records roughly 63,000 clones, 88% of them present only once. Sequenced material: peripheral blood. The receptor was isolated from a human donor in a cohort sampled during active COVID-19.

The chain's CDR3 is CASTGTDRLNTEAFF. The DNA for the CDR3 is TGTGCCAGCACCGGGACAGACCGCCTGAACACTGAAGCTTTCTTT. The rearrangement uses TRBV28 and TRBJ1-1, with 7 bases matching TRBD1. Germline values: CDR1 MDHEN, CDR2 SYDVKM. The CDR3 totals 15 residues. V shed 7 bases, J shed 0 bases, and the junction held 8 bases outside the gene matches. Full variable domain (outside the CDR3, taken from reference TRBV28 and TRBJ1-1): DVKVTQSSRYLVKRTGEKVFLECVQDMDHENMFWYRQDPGLGLRLIYFSYDVKMKEKGDIPEGYSVSREKKERFSLILESASTNQTSMYLCASTGTDRLNTEAFFGQGTRLTVV.